This note documents a single T cell receptor (beta chain) sequence. Germline-derived CDR1 and CDR2 are MNHNS and SASEGT. This CDR3 is 16 amino acids long. V lost 0 bases and J lost 12; bases outside the gene matches: 7. These data originate in a study of blood T cell repertoires in COVID-19. At the level of the study: Some COVID-19 samples were acute and others convalescent; all came from the United States, Italy and Spain.

Sequenced by immunoSEQ multiplex PCR; TCRdb stores in-frame clones only, minus some. This sample has 200,000 to 300,000 clones, with around 90% found just once. Input material: peripheral blood. V gene TRBV6-1 combines with J gene TRBJ2-1; 14 bases line up with TRBD2. This sequence originates from a person under 30 with COVID-19, enrolled during active disease. The CDR3 bases are TGTGCCAGCAGTGAAGCGCGACTAGCGGGAGGGCCATCGCAGTTCTTC. Amino acid sequence: CASSEARLAGGPSQFF.